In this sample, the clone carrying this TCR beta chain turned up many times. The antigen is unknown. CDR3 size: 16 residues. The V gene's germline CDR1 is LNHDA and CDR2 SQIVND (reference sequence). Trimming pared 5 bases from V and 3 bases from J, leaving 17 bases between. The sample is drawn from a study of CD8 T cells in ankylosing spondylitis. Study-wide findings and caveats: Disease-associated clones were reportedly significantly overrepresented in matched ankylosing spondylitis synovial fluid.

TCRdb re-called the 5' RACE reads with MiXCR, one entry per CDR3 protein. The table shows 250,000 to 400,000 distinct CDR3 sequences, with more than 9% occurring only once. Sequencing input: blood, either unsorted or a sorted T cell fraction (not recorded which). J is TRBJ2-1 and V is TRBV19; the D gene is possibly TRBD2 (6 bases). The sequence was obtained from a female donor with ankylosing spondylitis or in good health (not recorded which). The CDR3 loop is CASSSGWGRYYNEQFF. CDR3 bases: TGTGCCAGTAGTTCGGGGTGGGGGAGGTACTACAATGAGCAGTTCTTC.